The 21 T cell receptor beta chains below come from one sample, sequenced in a study of cytomegalovirus exposure and HLA in healthy donors. In the PCR, 60 Vbeta and 13 Jbeta primers were used. Sequenced by immunoSEQ multiplex PCR; TCRdb stores in-frame clones only, minus some. The specimen's table records 65,000 to 90,000 clones. The sample comprised PBMCs. These TCRs come from a female donor in good health and CMV-seropositive.

The V gene is TRBV7-2, the J gene TRBJ2-1, with 13 bases fitting TRBD2. V shed 1 base and J 3 bases; nucleotides not matched to a gene: 0. The CDR3 is 16 amino acids. CDR1 and CDR2 (germline): SGHTA, FQGNSA. The DNA for the CDR3 is TGTGCCAGCAGCTTAGGGACTAGCGGGGGCTACAATGAGCAGTTCTTC. Translation: CASSLGTSGGYNEQFF.

In nucleotides, the CDR3 is TGCGCCAGCAGACTTACAGGGGGCCAGGATGAAAAACTGTTTTTT. It is translated as CASRLTGGQDEKLFF. V usage is TRBV4-1 and J usage is TRBJ1-4; 9 bases line up with TRBD1. Trimming cost V 6 bases and J 6 bases; bases outside gene matches: 8. CDR3 length: 15 residues. Germline-derived CDR1 and CDR2 are MGHRA and YSYEKL.

The chain recombines TRBV28 with TRBJ1-1, with TRBD1 as a possible D gene (6 bases). Trimming removed 7 bases from V and 0 bases from J, with 15 bases in between. Germline CDR1 is MDHEN and CDR2 is SYDVKM. This CDR3 is built from 15 residues. CDR3 nucleotide sequence: TGTGCCAGCATCTCCGGGACACCTATGAACACTGAAGCTTTCTTT. Translating gives CASISGTPMNTEAFF.

This chain connects TRBV7-9 to TRBJ1-1; no definite D call. V was pared by 3 bases and J by 7 bases, with 9 bases between. CDR3 size: 12 residues. Germline V gene data show CDR1 as SEHNR and CDR2 as FQNEAQ (reference sequence). The CDR3 nucleotides read TGTGCCAGCAGCTTGGGCCGGCTTGAAGCTTTCTTT. Translating gives CASSLGRLEAFF.

The rearrangement links TRBV19 to TRBJ2-2, with TRBD1 identical over 8 bases. CDR3 length equals 17 residues. The V and J ends lost 5 bases and 4 bases, in that order; junction bases with no gene match: 12. The V gene's germline CDR1 is LNHDA and CDR2 SQIVND (reference sequence). Written as DNA, the CDR3 is TGTGCCAGTAGTGACAAACCCGGGACAGGCCGCACCGGGGAGCTGTTTTTT. Protein product: CASSDKPGTGRTGELFF.

The genes are TRBV4-1 and TRBJ2-3; 10 bases fit TRBD1. The germline gives CDR1 MGHRA, CDR2 YSYEKL. V shed 0 bases, J shed 3 bases, and the junction held 6 bases outside the gene matches. This CDR3 is 17 amino acids long. The chain's CDR3 is CASSQDKTGGWTDTQYF. CDR3 bases: TGCGCCAGCAGCCAAGATAAGACAGGGGGCTGGACAGATACGCAGTATTTT.

The chain employs TRBV11-2 and TRBJ2-7; TRBD2 aligns across 13 bases. CDR3 length equals 18 residues. Germline lookup yields CDR1 SGHAT and CDR2 FQNNGV. V lost 0 bases and J lost 3; bases outside the gene matches: 8. The CDR3 loop reads CASSLDRLGTSGNYEQYF. CDR3 DNA: TGTGCCAGCAGCTTAGATCGCCTCGGGACTAGCGGGAACTACGAGCAGTACTTC.

This rearrangement joins TRBV6-4 to TRBJ1-2; possibly TRBD1 for D (6 bases). V gave up 2 bases and J gave up 4 bases, with 11 bases separating them. Germline loops: CDR1 MRHNA, CDR2 SNTAGT. The CDR3 is 14 residues long. CDR3 residues: CASSDRGTGYGYTF. CDR3 coding DNA: TGTGCCAGCAGTGACAGGGGGACGGGCTATGGCTACACCTTC.

The chain recombines TRBV7-2 with TRBJ2-3; 14 bases agree with TRBD2. V shed 2 bases, J shed 0 bases, and the junction held 1 base outside the gene matches. The CDR3 is 17 amino acids. Germline V CDR1 and CDR2: SGHTA, FQGNSA. The DNA for the CDR3 is TGTGCCAGCAGCTTAAGACTAGCGGGGGGGAGCACAGATACGCAGTATTTT. Its translation is CASSLRLAGGSTDTQYF.

The chain recombines TRBV5-5 with TRBJ2-1; a weak D match, TRBD2 (5 bases). Trimming cost V 0 bases and J 3 bases, with 7 bases left between them. The CDR3 totals 14 residues. CDR1 and CDR2 (germline): SGHKS, YYEKEE (reference sequence). The CDR3 loop is CASSLAGNYNEQFF. CDR3 nucleotides: TGTGCCAGCAGCTTGGCCGGGAACTACAATGAGCAGTTCTTC.

This chain connects TRBV5-4 to TRBJ2-7; 9 nucleotides align to TRBD1. There are 15 residues in the CDR3. The germline CDR1 and CDR2 sequences are SGHNT and YYREEE (reference sequence). Trimming took 6 bases from V and 5 from J; bases not matched to a gene: 12. CDR3 coding DNA: TGTGCCAGCACTCTGGGGGGACAGGGAAAAAACGAGCAGTACTTC. It translates to CASTLGGQGKNEQYF.

This chain links TRBV29-1 with TRBJ1-1; possibly TRBD1 for D (6 bases). Trimming shortened V by 0 bases and J by 1 base, and 9 bases separated the two germline ends. Germline V CDR1 and CDR2: SQVTM, ANQGSEA. The CDR3 loop spans 14 amino acids. The CDR3 coding sequence is TGCAGCGTTGAAGAGGACAGCACGAACACTGAAGCTTTCTTT. It yields the protein CSVEEDSTNTEAFF.

The chain joins TRBV30 to TRBJ2-3; 15 positions agree with TRBD2. Trimming cost V 3 bases and J 4 bases; bases outside gene matches: 8. The CDR3 contains 17 residues. Looked up from germline, CDR1 is GTSNPN and CDR2 is SVGIG (reference sequence). The CDR3: CAWSAWRTSGGADTQYF. The CDR3 nucleotides are TGTGCCTGGAGCGCATGGCGGACTAGCGGGGGGGCAGATACGCAGTATTTT.

The gene calls are TRBV19 and TRBJ1-1; 7 nucleotides align to TRBD1. This CDR3 comprises 14 residues. The germline gives CDR1 LNHDA, CDR2 SQIVND (reference sequence). V lost 6 bases, J lost 2 bases, and 6 bases stayed unmatched. The CDR3 protein is CASSVDRVNTEAFF. The CDR3 DNA reads TGTGCCAGTAGCGTTGACAGGGTTAACACTGAAGCTTTCTTT.

The CDR3 loop reads CASSVQQGFYVYGYTF. The CDR3 DNA reads TGTGCCAGCAGTGTCCAGCAGGGGTTTTATGTCTATGGCTACACCTTC. V is TRBV6-1 and J is TRBJ1-2; possible D gene TRBD1, 6 bases. CDR1 is MNHNS and CDR2 is SASEGT in the germline V gene. This CDR3 is built from 16 residues. The ends were cut back, 4 bases at V and 4 bases at J, with 19 bases in the middle.

V usage is TRBV4-2 and J usage is TRBJ2-5; TRBD2 might be the D (6 bases). V was shortened by 7 bases and J by 1 base, with 22 bases between the two germline ends. Looked up from germline, CDR1 is LGHNA and CDR2 is YNFKEQ. This CDR3 spans 17 amino acids. This CDR3 is CASNPHGAGSLQETQYF. The CDR3 DNA follows: TGTGCCAGCAACCCGCACGGGGCGGGGAGTCTCCAAGAGACCCAGTACTTC.

This sequence joins TRBV19 and TRBJ2-7; D is perhaps TRBD2 (6 bases). V lost 5 bases and J 3 bases, leaving 8 bases between the germline ends. The CDR3 runs to 12 residues. Germline CDR1 reads LNHDA; CDR2 reads SQIVND (reference sequence). The CDR3 DNA reads TGTGCCAGTAGTGCAGCGGGCTACGAGCAGTACTTC. This gives the protein CASSAAGYEQYF.

The chain links TRBV15 to TRBJ1-1; D remains unclear. CDR1 and CDR2 from the germline V gene are LNHNV and YYDKDF (reference sequence). The CDR3 length is 13 residues. Trimming removed 3 bases at V and 12 bases at J, with 17 bases between. CDR3 protein: CATSSKRASLPFF. In DNA form, the CDR3 reads TGTGCCACCAGCAGTAAGCGGGCATCATTACCTTTCTTT.

The rearrangement links TRBV7-3 to TRBJ2-1; 10 positions agree with TRBD2. The CDR3 is 16 amino acids. Germline-derived CDR1 and CDR2 are SGHTA and FQGTGA. The V segment lost 5 bases and the J segment 7 bases; nucleotides outside the gene matches: 11. The CDR3 reads CASSPKPAGGSNEQFF. The CDR3 DNA follows: TGTGCCAGCAGCCCTAAGCCAGCGGGAGGGAGTAATGAGCAGTTCTTC.

CDR3 sequence (DNA): TGTGCCAGCAGCTCAGGACAGGGTCGGTGGGAAAAACTGTTTTTT. Its translation is CASSSGQGRWEKLFF. V is TRBV5-6 and J is TRBJ1-4, with 8 positions matching TRBD1. CDR1 and CDR2 from the germline V gene are SGHDT and YYEEEE. J lost 8 bases, V lost 3 bases, and 9 bases had no gene match. The CDR3 extends over 15 amino acids.

This chain uses TRBV4-3 with TRBJ1-5, with 10 bases matching TRBD1. The CDR3 totals 16 residues. The trim removed 0 bases at V and 7 bases at J, leaving 6 bases unmatched. Germline V gene data show CDR1 as LGHNA and CDR2 as YSLEER. CDR3 amino acids: CASSQDWDRGEQPQHF. The CDR3 DNA sequence: TGCGCCAGCAGCCAAGATTGGGACAGGGGAGAGCAGCCCCAGCATTTT.